This T cell receptor beta chain appears in the sequencing data of a study of metastatic and nonmetastatic thyroid tumors. In the study overall: Repertoires of blood and of tissue (tumor or nodule) from malignant and benign thyroid patients were compared. Broader study findings: According to reports, the diversity of TCR beta was significantly higher in malignant thyroid tumors than in benign nodules, and this held in both blood and tumor samples.

CDR3 length: 13 amino acids. The germline V gene encodes CDR1 SGHRS and CDR2 YFSETQ. Between the trimmed V and J ends, which lost 1 base and 3 bases, there was a span of 7 bases. Per the authors' pipeline: What underpinned the distant-metastasis classifier for papillary thyroid cancer was the set of CDR3 differences across clinicopathological groups. Via MiXCR, TCRdb re-called the PCR reads. These V and J calls originate from TCRdb's pipeline instead of the authors' own analysis. The table lists over 40,000 clones, more than 9.5% of them singletons. This clone showed up many times. Its antigen is unknown. Treatment of any kind had been given to no patient before thyroid surgery.

This clonotype was obtained from a female donor with papillary thyroid cancer or a benign thyroid nodule (not recorded which). Some clones in this sample may be carry-over from other donors' samples. The chain carries TRBV5-1 and TRBJ1-2; tentative D call: TRBD1 (5 bases). Material for sequencing was blood. CDR3 in DNA: TGCGCCAGCAGCTTGACAGGATACTATGGCTACACCTTC. It yields the protein CASSLTGYYGYTF.